The 11 T cell receptor beta chains given below trace back to one sample, sequenced in a study of cytomegalovirus exposure and HLA in healthy donors. Both 60 Vbeta primers and 13 Jbeta primers went into the PCR. The method was immunoSEQ multiplex PCR; TCRdb's version includes in-frame clones alone and lacks a portion of them. Of about 200,000 clones in the sample, 80% to 90% were seen once. Material for sequencing was PBMCs. Receptor source: a woman in her thirties in good health and CMV-seronegative.

In nucleotides, the CDR3 is TGCAGCGTTAGACCCTCCCCAACGGGCGAGCAGTACTTC. Translating it yields CSVRPSPTGEQYF. The chain recombines TRBV29-1 with TRBJ2-7; D not certain. The CDR3 consists of 13 residues. Germline CDR1 reads SQVTM; CDR2 reads ANQGSEA. The V gene lost 5 bases and the J gene lost 6 bases, with 17 bases spanning the gap.

The V call is TRBV5-6, the J call TRBJ2-7; D ambiguous. This CDR3 has 13 amino acids. Looked up from germline, CDR1 is SGHDT and CDR2 is YYEEEE. With 4 bases removed from V and 0 bases from J, the gap between germline ends came to 8 bases. Here the CDR3 reads CASSDISSYEQYF. For the CDR3, the DNA is TGTGCCAGCAGCGACATAAGCTCCTACGAGCAGTACTTC.

This chain joins TRBV7-9 and TRBJ1-1, with D perhaps matching TRBD1 (5 bases). Trimming stripped 6 bases from V and 1 base from J, with 18 bases between. Germline V CDR1 and CDR2: SEHNR, FQNEAQ (reference sequence). The CDR3 contains 16 residues. CDR3 sequence (DNA): TGTGCCAGCAGTCGTAATGGGGCAGCACAGAACACTGAAGCTTTCTTT. This codes for CASSRNGAAQNTEAFF.

The rearrangement links TRBV28 to TRBJ2-5, with D possibly being TRBD2 (7 bases). V was trimmed by 3 bases and J by 9 bases, leaving 20 bases between them. This CDR3 region has 15 residues. Germline CDR1 is MDHEN and CDR2 is SYDVKM. CDR3 sequence reads: CASSFRAGAMGAQYF. DNA for the CDR3: TGTGCCAGCAGTTTTCGGGCGGGGGCCATGGGGGCCCAGTACTTC.

The chain combines TRBV15 with TRBJ1-2; possibly TRBD1 for D (6 bases). Trimming removed 5 bases at V and 6 bases at J, with 13 bases between. There are 13 residues in the CDR3. Germline V gene sequence: CDR1 LNHNV, CDR2 YYDKDF (reference sequence). The CDR3 DNA reads TGTGCCACCAGCTCCCGGACAGTTGATGGCTACACCTTC. Its protein product is CATSSRTVDGYTF.

The gene calls are TRBV5-6 and TRBJ2-5, with D maybe TRBD1 (6 bases). Matching the DNA end better, TRBJ2-7 makes the J call doubtful. Germline loops: CDR1 SGHDT, CDR2 YYEEEE. The CDR3 contains 15 residues. The CDR3 bases are TGTGCCAGCAGCACACACAGGGCCCTTGGGTACGAGCAGTACTTC. Residues: CASSTHRALGYEQYF.

This clone is a singleton in its sample. CDR3 in DNA: TGTGCCAGCAGTTACAGCGGACATGGCTACACCTTC. This gives the protein CASSYSGHGYTF. The rearrangement links TRBV6-5 to TRBJ1-2, with D uncertain. There are 12 residues in the CDR3. Germline CDR1 and CDR2: MNHEY and SVGAGI. The V gene lost 2 bases and the J gene lost 6 bases, with 7 bases spanning the gap.

V gene TRBV5-8 combines with J gene TRBJ2-2; D possibly corresponds to TRBD1 (5 bases). CDR3 size: 14 residues. Trimming took off 3 bases at V and 6 bases at J, with 12 bases between the two ends. The germline V gene has CDR1 SGHTS and CDR2 YDEGEE. The CDR3 spells CASSWGINAGELFF. CDR3 in DNA: TGTGCCAGCAGCTGGGGCATCAACGCCGGGGAGCTGTTTTTT.

This chain joins TRBV19 and TRBJ2-7; 7 bases are shared with TRBD1. This CDR3 contains 13 residues. Germline V lookup: CDR1 LNHDA, CDR2 SQIVND (reference sequence). The trim removed 7 bases at V and 4 bases at J, leaving 7 bases unmatched. As DNA, the CDR3 is TGTGCCAGTACACCTCGGGACAGTTACGAGCAGTACTTC. Amino acid sequence: CASTPRDSYEQYF.

The chain links TRBV27 to TRBJ1-5, with a weak D call TRBD1 (6 bases). The CDR3 is made up of 15 amino acids. V dropped 2 bases and J dropped 6 bases, with 14 bases sitting between them. Germline values: CDR1 MNHEY, CDR2 SMNVEV (reference sequence). Written as DNA, the CDR3 is TGTGCCAGCAGTTTACGAGGGGGAACAGGTCAGCCCCAGCATTTT. Translating gives CASSLRGGTGQPQHF.

This sequence joins TRBV7-2 and TRBJ2-3, with 11 bases that match TRBD1. V gave up 5 bases and J gave up 6 bases; unmatched junction bases: 4. The CDR3 totals 14 residues. Germline CDR1 SGHTA, CDR2 FQGNSA. CDR3 in amino acids: CASSGTGGSDTQYF. The CDR3 nucleotides are TGTGCCAGCAGCGGGACAGGGGGAAGTGATACGCAGTATTTT.